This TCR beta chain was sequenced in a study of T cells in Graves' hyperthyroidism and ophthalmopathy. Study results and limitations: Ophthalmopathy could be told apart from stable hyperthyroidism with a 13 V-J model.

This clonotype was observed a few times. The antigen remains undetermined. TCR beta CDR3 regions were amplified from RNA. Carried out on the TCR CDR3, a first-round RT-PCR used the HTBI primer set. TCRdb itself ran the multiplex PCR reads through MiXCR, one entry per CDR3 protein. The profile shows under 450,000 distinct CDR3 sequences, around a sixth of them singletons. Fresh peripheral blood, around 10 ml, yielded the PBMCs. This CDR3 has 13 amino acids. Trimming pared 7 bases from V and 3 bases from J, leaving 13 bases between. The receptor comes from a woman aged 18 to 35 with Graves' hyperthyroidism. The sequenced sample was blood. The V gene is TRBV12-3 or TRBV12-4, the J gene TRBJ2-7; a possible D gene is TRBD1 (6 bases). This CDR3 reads CASNGQRDYEQYF. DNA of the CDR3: TGTGCCAGCAACGGACAGAGAGACTACGAGCAGTACTTC.